One sample yielded the 14 T cell receptor beta chains listed below, sequenced in a study of blood T cell repertoires in COVID-19. TCRdb's table, derived via immunoSEQ multiplex PCR, lists solely in-frame clones and lacks some. The repertoire includes tens of thousands of clones, roughly 89% of them detected once, and less than 6.5% sits in the top ten. The specimen was peripheral blood. The receptor set was obtained from a man aged 50 or older with acute or convalescent COVID-19.

V and J are TRBV20-1 and TRBJ1-1; D may be TRBD1 (5 bases). Deletions cut 3 bases from V and 2 bases from J, with 10 bases between. Germline-derived CDR1 and CDR2 are DFQATT and SNEGSKA (reference sequence). CDR3 length equals 13 residues. CDR3 in amino acids: CSASRGGNTEAFF. The CDR3 DNA reads TGCAGTGCTAGTAGGGGTGGAAACACTGAAGCTTTCTTT.

The chain uses TRBV5-1 and TRBJ2-3; TRBD2 might be the D (5 bases). CDR3 length: 16 residues. With 2 bases removed from V and 2 bases from J, the gap between germline ends came to 15 bases. Germline loops: CDR1 SGHRS, CDR2 YFSETQ. The CDR3, as DNA: TGCGCCAGCAGCTTCGCACAACTAGGTTCCACAGATACGCAGTATTTT. As protein: CASSFAQLGSTDTQYF.

V gene TRBV11-2 combines with J gene TRBJ2-5; 7 bases line up with TRBD2. In germline, CDR1 is SGHAT, CDR2 FQNNGV. J gave up 4 bases and V 1 base, and 3 bases lay outside the gene matches. The CDR3 loop spans 14 amino acids. The CDR3 region is CASSLGAGVETQYF. CDR3 DNA: TGTGCCAGCAGCTTAGGGGCGGGAGTAGAGACCCAGTACTTC.

The genes are TRBV18 and TRBJ1-1; 7 nucleotides line up with TRBD1. The junction had 4 bases not matched to a gene; V was cut back by 8 bases and J by 1 base. CDR3 length: 13 residues. Germline V gene data show CDR1 as KGHSH and CDR2 as LQKENI. For the CDR3, the DNA is TGTGCCAGCCAAGGGGGCAGGAACACTGAAGCTTTCTTT. It encodes CASQGGRNTEAFF. The entire variable domain, with the rest obtained from reference TRBV18 and TRBJ1-1, is as follows: NAGVMQNPRHLVRRRGQEARLRCSPMKGHSHVYWYRQLPEEGLKFMVYLQKENIIDESGMPKERFSAEFPKEGPSILRIQQVVRGDSAAYFCASQGGRNTEAFFGQGTRLTVV.

The V gene is TRBV12-3 or TRBV12-4, the J gene TRBJ1-5, with D unresolved. CDR3 length: 13 amino acids. V was trimmed by 3 bases and J by 1 base, leaving 4 bases between them. In DNA, the CDR3 is TGTGCCAGCAGTTTCGGGAGCAATCAGCCCCAGCATTTT. Its protein product is CASSFGSNQPQHF.

This clone was observed a handful of times. This sequence joins TRBV4-1 and TRBJ2-7; TRBD2 matches 15 bases. The J segment lost 1 base and the V segment lost 2 bases, leaving 3 bases of the junction unmatched. Germline V CDR1 and CDR2: MGHRA, YSYEKL. The CDR3 has 17 amino acids. The CDR3 here is CASSQRTSGRASYEQYF. CDR3 sequence (DNA): TGCGCCAGCAGCCAACGGACTAGCGGGAGGGCTTCCTACGAGCAGTACTTC.

The V gene is TRBV5-1, the J gene TRBJ1-6; tentative D call: TRBD1 (5 bases). CDR1 and CDR2 from the germline V gene are SGHRS and YFSETQ. The CDR3 runs to 15 residues. V was pared by 4 bases and J by 7 bases, with 15 bases between. CDR3 sequence reads: CASSLSGGGNSPLHF. CDR3 nucleotides: TGCGCCAGCAGCCTCTCCGGGGGTGGCAATTCACCCCTCCACTTT.

This clone was seen just once. The chain's CDR3 is CASSNQGGGYGYTF. The DNA for the CDR3 is TGTGCCAGCAGTAACCAAGGGGGGGGCTATGGCTACACCTTC. The genes are TRBV6-5 and TRBJ1-2; perhaps TRBD1 as D (6 bases). The CDR3 totals 14 residues. Looked up from germline, CDR1 is MNHEY and CDR2 is SVGAGI. Between the trimmed V and J ends, which lost 5 bases and 4 bases, there was a span of 14 bases.

The CDR3 loop reads CASSETRFTGNTGELFF. The DNA for the CDR3 is TGTGCCAGCAGTGAAACACGATTCACGGGGAACACCGGGGAGCTGTTTTTT. J is TRBJ2-2 and V is TRBV2; D is uncertain. The length of the CDR3 is 17 residues. V lost 2 bases and J lost 1, with 14 bases in between. Germline loops: CDR1 SNHLY, CDR2 FYNNEI.

In its sample, this clone was seen a few times. V gene TRBV7-9 combines with J gene TRBJ1-1, with D possibly being TRBD1 (6 bases). Germline V gene sequence: CDR1 SEHNR, CDR2 FQNEAQ (reference sequence). Between the trimmed V and J ends, which lost 4 bases and 1 base, there was a span of 10 bases. This CDR3 has 14 residues. CDR3 DNA sequence: TGTGCCAGCAGCTCGATGACAGGGAACACTGAAGCTTTCTTT. Its translation: CASSSMTGNTEAFF.

This clone was recorded a few times. The V call is TRBV28, the J call TRBJ1-5; no reliable D call. Looked up from germline, CDR1 is MDHEN and CDR2 is SYDVKM. The ends were cut back, 6 bases at V and 1 base at J, with 25 bases in the middle. This CDR3 region has 19 residues. CDR3 coding DNA: TGTGCCAGCAGCCCCCTCAACAGCCTGATGGATCTCAGCAATCAGCCCCAGCATTTT. It codes for CASSPLNSLMDLSNQPQHF.

This chain uses TRBV24-1 with TRBJ2-3, with a tentative D call TRBD2 (6 bases). V dropped 6 bases and J dropped 0 bases, with 9 bases sitting between them. Germline CDR1 reads KGHDR; CDR2 reads SFDVKD. The CDR3 covers 14 residues. The chain's CDR3 is CATSSGRSTDTQYF. The DNA of the CDR3 is TGTGCCACCAGTAGCGGGCGTAGCACAGATACGCAGTATTTT.

This chain connects TRBV2 to TRBJ1-2, with TRBD1 matching 9 bases. The CDR3 contains 15 residues. Germline V gene lookup returns CDR1 SNHLY and CDR2 FYNNEI. With V trimmed by 3 bases and J by 0 bases, 2 bases remained unmatched. CDR3 residues: CASSEGTGSNYGYTF. The CDR3 DNA reads as TGTGCCAGCAGTGAGGGGACAGGGTCTAACTATGGCTACACCTTC.

This rearrangement joins TRBV5-1 to TRBJ2-2; 12 bases match TRBD2. Trimming removed 3 bases from V and 4 bases from J; junction bases left unmatched: 1. The CDR3 has 15 residues. In germline, CDR1 is SGHRS, CDR2 YFSETQ. CDR3 protein: CASSSSGRATGELFF. Here the CDR3 DNA reads TGCGCCAGCAGCTCTAGCGGGAGGGCCACCGGGGAGCTGTTTTTT.